This T cell receptor beta chain is from a study of shared clonotypes between healthy human individuals. The table came from immunoSEQ multiplex PCR; TCRdb's copy has only in-frame clones and leaves some out. The repertoire holds about 1 million clones, with 75% as singletons. The CDR3 spans 16 residues. Germline V lookup: CDR1 MNHEY, CDR2 SMNVEV (reference sequence). Trimming removed 5 bases from V and 5 bases from J; junction bases left unmatched: 7. The rearrangement uses TRBV27 and TRBJ1-6, with 9 positions matching TRBD1. The sequenced sample consisted of memory CD4+ T cells sorted from blood. Subset indicated: CD45RA-negative fraction. The sequence derives from a man aged 18 to 30 in good health. This CDR3 reads CASSHRGRLDNSPLHF. In DNA form, the CDR3 reads TGTGCCAGCAGTCACAGGGGGCGTTTGGATAATTCACCCCTCCACTTT.